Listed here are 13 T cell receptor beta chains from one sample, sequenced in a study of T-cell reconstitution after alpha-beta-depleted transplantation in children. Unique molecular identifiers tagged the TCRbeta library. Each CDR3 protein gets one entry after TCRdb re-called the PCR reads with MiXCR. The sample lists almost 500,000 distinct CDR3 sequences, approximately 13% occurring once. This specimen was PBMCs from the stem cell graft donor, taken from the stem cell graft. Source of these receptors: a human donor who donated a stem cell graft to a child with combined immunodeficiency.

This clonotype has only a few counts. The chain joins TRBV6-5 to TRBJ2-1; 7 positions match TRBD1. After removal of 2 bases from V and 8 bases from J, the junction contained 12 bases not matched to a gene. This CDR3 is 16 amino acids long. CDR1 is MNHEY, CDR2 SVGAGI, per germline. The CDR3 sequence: CASSYVWDRATDEQFF. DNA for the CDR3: TGTGCCAGCAGTTACGTTTGGGACAGAGCGACGGATGAGCAGTTCTTC.

The CDR3 sequence is CASRTQGYGYTF. The CDR3 DNA is TGTGCCAGCCGGACCCAGGGTTATGGCTACACCTTC. This chain uses TRBV28 with TRBJ1-2, with D possibly TRBD1 on 5 matching bases. Germline V lookup: CDR1 MDHEN, CDR2 SYDVKM. CDR3 length equals 12 residues. Trimming removed 8 bases at V and 5 bases at J, with 12 bases between.

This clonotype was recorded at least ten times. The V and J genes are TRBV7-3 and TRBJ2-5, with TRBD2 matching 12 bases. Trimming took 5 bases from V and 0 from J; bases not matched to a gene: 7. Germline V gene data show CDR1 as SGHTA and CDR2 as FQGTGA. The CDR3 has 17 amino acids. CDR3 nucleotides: TGTGCCAGCAGCATCCCTGGACTAGCGGGGAACCAAGAGACCCAGTACTTC. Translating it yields CASSIPGLAGNQETQYF.

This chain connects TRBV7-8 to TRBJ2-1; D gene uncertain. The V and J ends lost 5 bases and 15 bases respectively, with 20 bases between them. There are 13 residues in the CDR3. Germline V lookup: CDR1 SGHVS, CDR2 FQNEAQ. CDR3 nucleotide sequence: TGTGCCAGCAGCATCCGGCCCATTTATCTCGGGTTCTTC. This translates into CASSIRPIYLGFF.

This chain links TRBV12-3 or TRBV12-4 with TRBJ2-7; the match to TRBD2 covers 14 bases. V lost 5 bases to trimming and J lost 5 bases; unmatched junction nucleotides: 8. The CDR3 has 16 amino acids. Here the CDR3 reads CASSKGLAGGHHEQYF. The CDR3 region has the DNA TGTGCCAGCAGTAAAGGACTAGCGGGAGGCCACCACGAGCAGTACTTC.

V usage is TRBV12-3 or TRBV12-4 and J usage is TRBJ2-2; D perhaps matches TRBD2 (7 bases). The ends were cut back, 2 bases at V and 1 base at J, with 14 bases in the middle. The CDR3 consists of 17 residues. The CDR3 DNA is TGTGCCAGCAGTTTATTGTTAGGGGGGGTGAACACCGGGGAGCTGTTTTTT. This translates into CASSLLLGGVNTGELFF.

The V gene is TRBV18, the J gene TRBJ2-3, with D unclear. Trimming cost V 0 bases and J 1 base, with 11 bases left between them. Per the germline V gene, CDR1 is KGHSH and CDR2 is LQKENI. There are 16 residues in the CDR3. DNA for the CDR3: TGTGCCAGCTCACCACCGAAGGGTACGGGCACAGATACGCAGTATTTT. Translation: CASSPPKGTGTDTQYF.

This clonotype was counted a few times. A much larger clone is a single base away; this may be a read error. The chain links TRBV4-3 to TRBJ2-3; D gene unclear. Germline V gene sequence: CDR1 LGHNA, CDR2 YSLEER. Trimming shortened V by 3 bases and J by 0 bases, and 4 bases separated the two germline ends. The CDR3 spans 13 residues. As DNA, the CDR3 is TGCGCCAGCAGCCAGGAGAGCACAGATACGCAGTATTTT. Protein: CASSQESTDTQYF.

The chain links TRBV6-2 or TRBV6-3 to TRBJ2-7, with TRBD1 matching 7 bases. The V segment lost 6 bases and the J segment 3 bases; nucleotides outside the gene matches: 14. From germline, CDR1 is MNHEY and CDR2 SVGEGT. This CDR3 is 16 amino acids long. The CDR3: CASRKHQDRRLYEQYF. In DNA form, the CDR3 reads TGTGCCAGCAGGAAACATCAGGACAGGAGGCTCTACGAGCAGTACTTC.

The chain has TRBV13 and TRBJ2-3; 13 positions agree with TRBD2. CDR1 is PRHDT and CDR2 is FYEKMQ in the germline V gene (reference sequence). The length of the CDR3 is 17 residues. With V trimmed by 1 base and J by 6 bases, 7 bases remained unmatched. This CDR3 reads CASSLVPGLAGVDTQYF. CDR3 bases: TGTGCCAGCAGCTTAGTTCCCGGACTAGCGGGAGTTGATACGCAGTATTTT.

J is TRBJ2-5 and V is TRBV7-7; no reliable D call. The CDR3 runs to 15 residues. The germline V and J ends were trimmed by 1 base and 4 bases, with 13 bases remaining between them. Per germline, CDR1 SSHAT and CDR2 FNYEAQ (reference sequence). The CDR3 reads CASSLVGNPAETQYF. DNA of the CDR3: TGTGCCAGCAGCTTAGTGGGAAACCCGGCAGAGACCCAGTACTTC.

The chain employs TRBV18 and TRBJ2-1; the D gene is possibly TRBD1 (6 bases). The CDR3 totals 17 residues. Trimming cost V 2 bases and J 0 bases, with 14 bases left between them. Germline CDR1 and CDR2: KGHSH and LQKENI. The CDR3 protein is CASSPYGTYGSYNEQFF. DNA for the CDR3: TGTGCCAGCTCACCATATGGGACATACGGCTCCTACAATGAGCAGTTCTTC.

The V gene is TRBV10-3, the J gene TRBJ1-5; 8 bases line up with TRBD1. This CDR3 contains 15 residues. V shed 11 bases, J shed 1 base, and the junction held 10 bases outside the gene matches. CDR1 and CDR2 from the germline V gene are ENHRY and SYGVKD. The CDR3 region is CASRQGLESNQPQHF. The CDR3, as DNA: TGTGCCTCCCGACAGGGGCTGGAGAGCAATCAGCCCCAGCATTTT.